The 5 T cell receptor beta chains listed next were all sequenced from one sample in a study of neurological immune-mediated disorders. TCRdb analysed the 5' RACE reads with MiXCR anew, one entry per CDR3 protein. This repertoire shows 45,000 to 55,000 distinct CDR3 sequences, 3% to 4.5% found once; its top ten account for approximately 5.9%. The sample taken for sequencing was PBMCs. These receptors were collected from a man aged 55 to 70 with multiple sclerosis.

This clonotype was seen repeatedly, ten times or more. The chain employs TRBV15 and TRBJ1-2; D not certain. CDR1 is LNHNV and CDR2 is YYDKDF in the germline V gene (reference sequence). The CDR3 runs 15 residues. The V end lost 0 bases, the J end lost 2 bases, and 10 bases lay between the germline ends. The CDR3 is CATSRDLSLNYGYTF. Written as DNA, the CDR3 is TGTGCCACCAGCAGAGATTTATCGCTGAACTATGGCTACACCTTC.

This clonotype was seen repeatedly, ten times or more. The CDR3 coding sequence is TGTGCCACCAGTGATCGCGGGAGATCGACCGGGGAGCTGTTTTTT. It yields the protein CATSDRGRSTGELFF. This chain connects TRBV24-1 to TRBJ2-2; 7 nucleotides line up with TRBD2. Germline CDR1 and CDR2: KGHDR and SFDVKD. V lost 3 bases to trimming and J lost 5 bases; unmatched junction nucleotides: 5. The CDR3 sequence is 15 residues long.

With regard to this clonotype: The final CDR3 position lacks the conserved phenylalanine or tryptophan, pointing to a likely read error. The chain is built from TRBV18 and TRBJ2-5, with D perhaps being TRBD1 or TRBD2 (5 bases each). V dropped 5 bases and J dropped 4 bases, with 14 bases sitting between them. Germline-derived CDR1 and CDR2 are KGHSH and LQKENI. The CDR3 loop spans 14 amino acids. This CDR3 reads CASSTGALGETQYN. In DNA, the CDR3 is TGTGCCAGCTCAACCGGGGCCTTGGGAGAGACCCAGTACAAC.

The sample holds many counts of this clonotype. The rearrangement links TRBV20-1 to TRBJ2-1; 10 bases map to TRBD2. From germline, CDR1 is DFQATT and CDR2 SNEGSKA (reference sequence). This CDR3 spans 14 amino acids. With 6 bases clipped from V and 8 bases from J, the junction kept 10 bases outside the gene matches. CDR3 in DNA: TGCAGTGCCGCCCAGCGGGGGGGCTTTGATGAGCAGTTCTTC. This translates into CSAAQRGGFDEQFF.

This clonotype was found many times. This chain connects TRBV5-4 to TRBJ1-3; maybe TRBD1 (5 bases). CDR3 length: 15 residues. In germline, CDR1 is SGHNT, CDR2 YYREEE (reference sequence). V was clipped by 4 bases and J by 4 bases, with 15 bases between them. The CDR3 sequence: CASSPGRGAGNTIYF. CDR3 DNA: TGTGCCAGCAGCCCGGGGCGAGGAGCAGGAAACACCATATATTTT.